This T cell receptor (beta chain) was retrieved from a study of OX40 agonist ivuxolimab in advanced cancers. Measured with immunoSEQ multiplex PCR; TCRdb has only the in-frame clones, and not every one. Among 35,000 to 40,000 clones listed, about 72% were seen once. Germline CDR1 is ENHRY and CDR2 is SYGVKD. CDR3 size: 14 residues. Trimming left V 2 bases short and J 9 bases short, with 14 bases between. The rearrangement links TRBV10-3 to TRBJ2-1; tentative D call: TRBD1 (5 bases). The sequence derives from an adult with an advanced solid tumor such as melanoma, head and neck, liver or kidney cancer. The source material was CD4+ or CD8+ T cells sorted from blood, sampled in a trial of the OX40 agonist ivuxolimab. The CDR3 protein is CAISETQSRGEQFF. The DNA for the CDR3 is TGTGCCATCAGTGAGACCCAAAGTAGGGGTGAGCAGTTCTTC.